This TCR beta chain appears in the sequencing data of a study of CD8+ T cells in alopecia areata. Study outcomes and limitations: The treated group had a single nonresponder, limiting CD8+ expansion-response conclusions.

The CDR3 is made up of 12 amino acids. Germline V CDR1 and CDR2: MNHEY, SVGAGI. Trimming took 5 bases from V and 2 from J; bases not matched to a gene: 0. Treatment: oral pan-JAK inhibitor, 5-10 mg twice daily. RNA extraction and reverse transcription yielded cDNA as sequencing template. Measured with immunoSEQ multiplex PCR; TCRdb has only the in-frame clones, and not every one. The sample holds around 210,000 clones, around three fifths seen once. Concerning this clone itself: What it binds is not known.

The chain has TRBV6-5 and TRBJ2-7; 7 nucleotides align to TRBD1. Sequences were derived from CD4+ T cells sorted from blood, sampled at week 4, from a patient treated with tofacitinib. The sequence was collected from a human donor with alopecia areata. CDR3 sequence (DNA): TGTGCCAGCAGTGGGACAGCCTACGAGCAGTACTTC. Translated: CASSGTAYEQYF.